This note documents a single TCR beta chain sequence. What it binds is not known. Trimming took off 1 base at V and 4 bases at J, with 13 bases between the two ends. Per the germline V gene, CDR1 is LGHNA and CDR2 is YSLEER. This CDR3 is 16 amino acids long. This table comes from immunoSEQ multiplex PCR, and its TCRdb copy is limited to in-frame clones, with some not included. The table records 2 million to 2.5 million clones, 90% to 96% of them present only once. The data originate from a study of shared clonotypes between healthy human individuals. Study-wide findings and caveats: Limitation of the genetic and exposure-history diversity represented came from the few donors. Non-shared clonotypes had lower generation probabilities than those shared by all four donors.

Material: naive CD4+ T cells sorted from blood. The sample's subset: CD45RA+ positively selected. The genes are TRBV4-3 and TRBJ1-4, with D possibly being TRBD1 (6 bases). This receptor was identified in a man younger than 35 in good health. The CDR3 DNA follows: TGCGCCAGCAGCCAAGGACACAGCAGGGGTAATGAAAAACTGTTTTTT. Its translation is CASSQGHSRGNEKLFF.